The source of this TCR beta chain is a study of T cells in Graves' hyperthyroidism and ophthalmopathy (dated by TCRdb to the late 2010s). Background for the entire study: Peripheral blood was collected at initial diagnosis, before any treatment. The paper reports TCR Vbeta CDR3 sequencing of approximately 130 peripheral blood samples: approximately 41 ophthalmopathy, under 85 hyperthyroidism and around 17 progressor patients. For training and testing, the 80 to 100 patients in the discovery cohort were randomly divided in a 7:3 ratio. TCR V-J signatures able to tell the groups apart were searched for in a discovery cohort of approximately 95 patients, of whom over 40 had Graves' ophthalmopathy and more than 55 had stable Graves' hyperthyroidism. Whether ophthalmopathy could be predicted prospectively was tested in an independent validation cohort made up of under 20 hyperthyroidism patients plus 17 patients who later progressed to ophthalmopathy. In addition, the study compared T-cell repertoires in thyroid tissue and in blood from five or six Graves' hyperthyroidism patients. After blood sampling, hyperthyroidism patients were treated with methimazole at a starting dose of 30 mg daily, and ophthalmopathy patients were treated with high-dose intravenous methylprednisolone. The study at large found these results: A 13 V-J signature model separated ophthalmopathy from stable hyperthyroidism, with around 91% sensitivity and about 81% specificity in cross-validation and 80%/75% in testing. Most expanded thyroid clonotypes (frequency above 0.001) were also found in blood, which suggests that blood repertoires may mirror thyroid immune responses. In validation, the model predicted progression to ophthalmopathy a median of 6.5 months before onset, with 65% to 71% sensitivity and just under 75% specificity. Sample size was not statistically predetermined, and investigators were not blinded to group allocation.

The germline V gene encodes CDR1 SNHLY and CDR2 FYNNEI. Reading from cysteine to phenylalanine, the CDR3 counts 15 amino acids. Solely the CDR3 DNA is kept, with 45 bases framed from the first base. V is shortened by 6 bases, J by 4 bases, and the region joining them spans 13 bases. Comments on this clonotype: Its cognate antigen has yet to be identified. Per-base quality was not reported, and no clone a single base away is much larger than it.

A patient counted as having stable Graves' hyperthyroidism if no progression to ophthalmopathy occurred over 18 months of follow-up. Hyperthyroidism patients were aged 18 to 65 years and newly diagnosed, with disease duration of less than 2 months. Patients with uncontrolled infections, other autoimmune diseases, pregnancy or lactation were excluded. Diagnoses were established on the basis of clinical symptoms, serum thyroxine and TRAb, thyroid ultrasound, and orbital computed tomography. PBMCs were isolated from about 9.2 ml of fresh peripheral blood by Ficoll-Paque density gradient centrifugation. Total RNA was extracted with Trizol reagent, and quality was checked on an Agilent 2100 Bioanalyzer. The TCR beta CDR3 regions were amplified from the RNA transcripts. For the first round of RT-PCR on the TCR CDR3, the HTBI primer set was used together with the Qiagen OneStep RT-PCR kit. Libraries were constructed in a second round of multiplex PCR, after which size selection and purification were carried out. The libraries were sequenced on an Illumina HiSeq2000 using paired-end 100 bp reads. Under the source paper's analysis protocol: SOAPnuke was used to process the raw data, throwing out any read that contained adapters or uncalled bases, had a mean Phred below 15, or lacked an exact constant-primer or identifier match. High-quality paired reads were merged using COPE v1.2.5, and each unique nucleotide sequence was defined as a clonotype. Clonotypes were aligned to IMGT TRBV, TRBD and TRBJ reference segments using MiTCR v1.1. Analysis was restricted to V-J combinations with a frequency above 0.0001, which covered 98% to 99.2% of repertoires. A TCS score was defined as the ratio of F50 (clonal expansion) to E x V (chaos), with BLOSUM62-based TCRdist applied between CDR3 peptides within each V-J. Welch's t-statistics and random forest reduced around 520 V-J features to about 12, which were used in a naive Bayes classifier (R e1071). Thyroid-blood repertoire similarity was quantified with the Morisita-Horn index. Starting from the raw public reads, TCRdb applied fastp trimming at Q25, assembled clones with MiXCR and retained in-frame beta chains. Here each entry gathers all rows of one CDR3 protein and keeps the most common genes and DNA. The V and J calls here are based on TCRdb, not the publication. Within this sample are nearly 750,000 distinct CDR3 sequences, with about a third of them counted one time only. The ten largest clones represent less than 35% of the sample.

The TCR originated in a woman in her thirties or forties with Graves' hyperthyroidism. The chain employs TRBV2 and TRBJ1-6; a tentative D match to TRBD1 spans 5 bases. Sequenced sample: blood. Here is the DNA: TGTGCCAGCAGAACCCAGGGAGAGTATAATTCACCCCTCCACTTT. Its product reads: CASRTQGEYNSPLHF. This CDR3, with the reference TRBV2 and TRBJ1-6 proteins standing in past its ends, gives the full variable domain EPEVTQTPSHQVTQMGQEVILRCVPISNHLYFYWYRQILGQKVEFLVSFYNNEISEKSEIFDDQFSVERPDGSNFTLKIRSTKLEDSAMYFCASRTQGEYNSPLHFGNGTRLTVT.